This T cell receptor (beta chain) was obtained from a study of shared clonotypes between healthy human individuals (dated by TCRdb to the early 2020s). Study-wide context: The cohort comprised a couple of women and three men aged 18 to 49 years. For each donor, CD4 naive and CD4 memory were each run on three plates, CD8 naive on two plates, and CD8 memory on one plate. Between about 0.85 and 10 billion PBMCs per donor were obtained by leukapheresis. Libraries were prepared and TCR repertoires were sequenced by different laboratories using diverse techniques, in order to increase sequencing depth and limit assay-specific biases. The study deeply sequenced blood TCR repertoires of about 5 healthy adults to estimate repertoire size and the extent of clonotype sharing between individuals.

The full study reports these points: Only blood was sampled, and tissue TCR repertoires likely differ from those in blood. The small number of donors limited the genetic and exposure-history diversity represented. Sharing across four donors was observed for roughly 5% of naive CD4, 3.5% of naive CD8, 2% to 2.5% of memory CD4, and around 0.4% of memory CD8 clonotypes. Incomplete sequencing was indicated by rarefaction of sorted-subset datasets, despite the large sequencing depth. Naive subsets generally had larger estimated clonotype richness than memory subsets. Higher generation probabilities were observed for clonotypes shared by all four sorted-subset donors than for non-shared clonotypes. Pairwise subsampling indicated that sequencing depth was expected to affect the degree of clonotype sharing among donors.

Looking up the germline V gene yields CDR1 MNHNS and CDR2 SASEGT. For this chain, trimming is 6 bases at the V end and 8 bases at the J end, and the number of junction bases without a gene match is 11. The CDR3 runs 14 residues from the cysteine to the phenylalanine. This entry keeps only the CDR3 DNA: 42 bases, framed from base 1. Healthy HIV-negative adults with no recently reported acute infections or vaccinations were included as donors. Every donor was a Caucasian adult living in Nashville, Tennessee, USA. CD4+ T cells were enriched by magnetic negative selection, after which naive cells were positively selected on CD45RA and the negative fraction was taken as the memory subset. Blood was obtained by leukapheresis, after which PBMCs were separated by Ficoll-Histopaque density gradient centrifugation and cryopreserved in liquid nitrogen vapor phase. Purity and quantity of every magnetically sorted T cell population were checked by analytical flow cytometry. Genomic DNA was isolated from every sorted fraction and measured by UV absorbance on a Nanodrop 2000c.

TCR CDR3 regions were amplified from genomic DNA by multiplex PCR using the deep immunoSEQ assay. Genomic DNA extracted from each cell subset was distributed evenly over all wells of several immunoSEQ 96-well plates, and each plate served as one replicate. Each replicate PCR for sorted subsets received 150 to 250 ng genomic DNA, equal to about 29,000 T cell genomes. Purified libraries were quantified with a Qubit 3.0 fluorometer, sized on a Bioanalyzer 2100, and re-quantified with the KAPA Library Quantification kit. A separate single-read 150-cycle Illumina NextSeq 550 flow cell was used to sequence each immunoSEQ 96-well plate. In the authors' own workflow: Because the immunoSEQ output included only junctional sequences and no quality scores, the filtering could not be the same as the filtering used for full-length reads. To assign V/J genes and CDR3, sequences were annotated using PyIR, a Python wrapper for IgBLAST v1.9, with IMGT germline references. Reads with weak V/J assignments (E-value above 1e-6), missing CDR3, stop codons, out-of-frame junctions, or ambiguous translated residues were removed. V3J clonotypes were defined as sequences sharing the same inferred V gene, J gene, and CDR3 amino acid sequence. Percentage overlap between repertoires was computed as shared unique clonotypes divided by the size of the smaller repertoire. Repertoire richness was assessed with RTK rarefaction, the Chao1 estimator, and Recon v2.1 estimates of unobserved clonotypes. For all TCRbeta clonotypes obtained by the gDNA method from a few donors, generation probabilities were computed with OLGA. The source is immuneACCESS, and TCRdb retained only in-frame sequences with V and J called. Part of the clones is not carried over; for the studies checked, unresolved V genes explain less than half of this, and the remainder is unexplained. For V, J and clone size, that table is used; D and trimming come from the DNA. The sample includes about a million clones, with roughly 80% observed a single time. In total, the top ten clones hold more than 0.85% of the sample.

For this clone: Its binding antigen is unknown. Base qualities were left out, and no much larger clone turns up one base away.

This chain joins TRBV6-1 to TRBJ2-3; 7 middle bases align to TRBD2. The receptor was derived from a man aged 18-30 years in good health. Some clones in this sample may be carry-over from other donors' samples. The sequenced sample was memory CD4+ T cells from PBMCs. This specimen's cell subset or site label, per the study, means: CD45RA-negative fraction. CDR3 protein: CASRVGGSSGTQYF. The nucleotide sequence is given as TGTGCCAGCAGGGTGGGGGGGAGTAGCGGTACGCAGTATTTT.